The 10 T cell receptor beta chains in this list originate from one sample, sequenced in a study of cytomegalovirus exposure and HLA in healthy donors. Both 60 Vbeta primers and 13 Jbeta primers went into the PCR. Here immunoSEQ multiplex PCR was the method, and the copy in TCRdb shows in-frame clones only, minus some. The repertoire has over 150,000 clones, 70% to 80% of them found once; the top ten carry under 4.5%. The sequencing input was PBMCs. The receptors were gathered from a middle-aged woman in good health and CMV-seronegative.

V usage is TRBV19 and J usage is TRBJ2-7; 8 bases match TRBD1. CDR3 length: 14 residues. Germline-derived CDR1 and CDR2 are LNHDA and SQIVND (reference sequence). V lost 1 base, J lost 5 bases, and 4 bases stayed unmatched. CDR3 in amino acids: CASSIGTGYDEQYF. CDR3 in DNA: TGTGCCAGTAGTATAGGGACAGGGTACGACGAGCAGTACTTC.

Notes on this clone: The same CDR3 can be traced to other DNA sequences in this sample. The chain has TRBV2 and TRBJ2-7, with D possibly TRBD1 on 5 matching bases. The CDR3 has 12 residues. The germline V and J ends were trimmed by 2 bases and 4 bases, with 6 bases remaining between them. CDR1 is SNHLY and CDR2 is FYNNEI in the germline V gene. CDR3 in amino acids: CASSEQGYEQYF. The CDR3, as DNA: TGTGCCAGCAGTGAACAGGGTTACGAGCAGTACTTC.

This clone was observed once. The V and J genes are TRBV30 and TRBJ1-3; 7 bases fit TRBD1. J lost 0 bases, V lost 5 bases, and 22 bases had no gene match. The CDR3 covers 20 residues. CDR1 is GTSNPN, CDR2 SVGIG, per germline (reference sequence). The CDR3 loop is CAWFPRDSLGSPLSGNTIYF. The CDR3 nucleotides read TGTGCCTGGTTCCCCCGGGACAGCCTCGGTTCACCGCTCTCTGGAAACACCATATATTTT.

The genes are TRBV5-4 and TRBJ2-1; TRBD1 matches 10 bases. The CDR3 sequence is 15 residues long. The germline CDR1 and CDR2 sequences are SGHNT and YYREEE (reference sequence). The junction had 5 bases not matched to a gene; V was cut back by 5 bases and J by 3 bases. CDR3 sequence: CASSLGQGDYNEQFF. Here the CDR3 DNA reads TGTGCCAGCAGTTTAGGACAGGGGGACTACAATGAGCAGTTCTTC.

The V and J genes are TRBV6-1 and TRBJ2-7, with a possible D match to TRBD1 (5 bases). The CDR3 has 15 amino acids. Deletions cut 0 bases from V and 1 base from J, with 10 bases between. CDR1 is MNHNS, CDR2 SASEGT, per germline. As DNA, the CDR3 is TGTGCCAGCAGTGAAGCGACAGCTAAGTCCTACGAGCAGTACTTC. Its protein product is CASSEATAKSYEQYF.

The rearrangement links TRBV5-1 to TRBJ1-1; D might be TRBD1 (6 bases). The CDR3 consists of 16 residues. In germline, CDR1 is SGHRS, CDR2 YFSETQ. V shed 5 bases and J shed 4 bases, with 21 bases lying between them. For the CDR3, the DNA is TGCGCCAGCAGTGTGGGGGCAATTGGATTGGGCACTGAAGCTTTCTTT. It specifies CASSVGAIGLGTEAFF.

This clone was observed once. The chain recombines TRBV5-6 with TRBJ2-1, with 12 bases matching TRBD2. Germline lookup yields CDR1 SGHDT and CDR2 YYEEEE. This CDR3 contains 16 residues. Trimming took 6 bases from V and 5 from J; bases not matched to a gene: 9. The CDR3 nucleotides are TGTGCCAGCATCTTTAGGACTAGCGGGGAAAACAATGAGCAGTTCTTC. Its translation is CASIFRTSGENNEQFF.

The CDR3 is CASSEKARADTQYF. Here the CDR3 DNA reads TGCGCCAGCAGTGAGAAGGCGCGGGCAGATACGCAGTATTTT. The rearrangement uses TRBV10-2 and TRBJ2-3; possibly TRBD2 for D (5 bases). This CDR3 contains 14 residues. V gave up 2 bases and J gave up 4 bases, with 10 bases separating them. Germline V gene lookup returns CDR1 WSHSY and CDR2 SAAADI.

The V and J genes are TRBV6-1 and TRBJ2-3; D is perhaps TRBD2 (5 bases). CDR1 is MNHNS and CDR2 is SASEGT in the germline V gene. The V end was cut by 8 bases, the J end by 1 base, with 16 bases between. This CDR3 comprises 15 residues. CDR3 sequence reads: CASSKREYGTDTQYF. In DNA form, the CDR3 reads TGTGCCAGCTCGAAACGGGAATATGGCACAGATACGCAGTATTTT.

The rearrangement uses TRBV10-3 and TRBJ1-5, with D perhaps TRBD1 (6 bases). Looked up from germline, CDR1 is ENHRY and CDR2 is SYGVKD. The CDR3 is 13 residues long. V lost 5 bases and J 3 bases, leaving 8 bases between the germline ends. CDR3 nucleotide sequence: TGTGCCATCAGTAGGACAGACAATCAGCCCCAGCATTTT. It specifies CAISRTDNQPQHF.